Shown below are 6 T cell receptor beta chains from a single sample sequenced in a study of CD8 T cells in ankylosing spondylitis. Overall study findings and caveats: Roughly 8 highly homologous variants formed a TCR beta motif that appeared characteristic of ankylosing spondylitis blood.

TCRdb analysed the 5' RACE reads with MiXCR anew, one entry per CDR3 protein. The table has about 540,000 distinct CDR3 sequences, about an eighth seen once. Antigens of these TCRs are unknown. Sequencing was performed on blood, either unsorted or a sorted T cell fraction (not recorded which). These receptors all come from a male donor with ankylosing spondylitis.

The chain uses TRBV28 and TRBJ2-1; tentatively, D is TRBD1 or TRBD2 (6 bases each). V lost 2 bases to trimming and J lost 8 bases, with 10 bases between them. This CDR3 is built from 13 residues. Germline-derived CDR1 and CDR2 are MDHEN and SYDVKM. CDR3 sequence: CASSLAGGDEQFF. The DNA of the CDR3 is TGTGCCAGCAGTTTAGCCGGGGGCGATGAGCAGTTCTTC.

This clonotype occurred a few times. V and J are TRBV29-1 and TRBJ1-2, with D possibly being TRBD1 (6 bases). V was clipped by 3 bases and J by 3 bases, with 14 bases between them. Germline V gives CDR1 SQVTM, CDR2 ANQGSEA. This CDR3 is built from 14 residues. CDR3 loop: CSVDRGGVHYGYTF. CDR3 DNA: TGCAGCGTTGACAGAGGGGGGGTCCACTATGGCTACACCTTC.

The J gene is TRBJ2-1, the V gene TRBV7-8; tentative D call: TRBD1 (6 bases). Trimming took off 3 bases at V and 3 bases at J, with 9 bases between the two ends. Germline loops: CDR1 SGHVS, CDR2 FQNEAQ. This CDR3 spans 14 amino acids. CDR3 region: CASSFRDNYNEQFF. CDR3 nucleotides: TGTGCCAGCAGCTTTCGGGACAACTACAATGAGCAGTTCTTC. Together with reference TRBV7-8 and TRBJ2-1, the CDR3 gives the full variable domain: GAGVSQSPRYKVAKRGQDVALRCDPISGHVSLFWYQQALGQGPEFLTYFQNEAQLDKSGLPSDRFFAERPEGSVSTLKIQRTQQEDSAVYLCASSFRDNYNEQFFGPGTRLTVL.

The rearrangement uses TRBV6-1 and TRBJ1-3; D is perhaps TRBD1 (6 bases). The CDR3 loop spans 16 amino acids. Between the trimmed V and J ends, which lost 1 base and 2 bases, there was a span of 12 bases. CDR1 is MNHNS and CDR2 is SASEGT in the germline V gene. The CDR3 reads CASSEGQGLPGNTIYF. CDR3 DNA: TGTGCCAGCAGTGAAGGGCAGGGGCTACCTGGAAACACCATATATTTT.

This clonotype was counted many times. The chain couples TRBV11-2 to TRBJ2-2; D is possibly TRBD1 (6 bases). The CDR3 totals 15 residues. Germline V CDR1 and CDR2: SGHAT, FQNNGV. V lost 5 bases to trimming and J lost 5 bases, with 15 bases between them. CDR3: CASSIQTGSTGELFF. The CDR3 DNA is TGTGCCAGCAGCATCCAAACAGGGTCGACCGGGGAGCTGTTTTTT.

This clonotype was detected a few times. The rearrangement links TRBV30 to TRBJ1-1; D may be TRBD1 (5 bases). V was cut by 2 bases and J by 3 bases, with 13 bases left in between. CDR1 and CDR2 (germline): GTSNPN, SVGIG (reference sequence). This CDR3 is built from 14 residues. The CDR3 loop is CAWSQGLADTEAFF. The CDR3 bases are TGTGCCTGGAGTCAGGGACTCGCAGACACTGAAGCTTTCTTT.